Presented here are 18 T cell receptor beta chains from one specimen sequenced in a study of blood T cell repertoires in COVID-19. Produced via immunoSEQ multiplex PCR; TCRdb's table is partial and in-frame only. This sample has around 440,000 clones, with approximately 89% found just once. Sequencing was done on a sample of peripheral blood. These receptors came from a woman aged 50 to 60 with COVID-19, enrolled during active disease.

The chain is built from TRBV3-1 (or the pseudogene TRBV3-2) and TRBJ2-1; TRBD2 might be the D (5 bases). V was clipped by 0 bases and J by 7 bases, with 10 bases between them. Germline CDR1 reads LGHDT; CDR2 reads YNNKEL (reference sequence). This CDR3 is 14 amino acids long. The CDR3 region is CASSQESGVNEQFF. The CDR3 DNA follows: TGTGCCAGCAGCCAAGAATCCGGGGTTAATGAGCAGTTCTTC.

The V and J genes are TRBV5-1 and TRBJ2-3, with 10 bases lining up with TRBD2. The CDR3 extends over 16 amino acids. Germline V gene lookup returns CDR1 SGHRS and CDR2 YFSETQ. V lost 2 bases to trimming and J lost 4 bases; unmatched junction nucleotides: 7. The CDR3: CASSFRSGGASDTQYF. The CDR3 DNA sequence: TGCGCCAGCAGCTTTAGAAGCGGGGGGGCCTCAGATACGCAGTATTTT.

The chain employs TRBV28 and TRBJ2-1; 8 bases fit TRBD2. CDR3 length: 16 amino acids. Germline V lookup: CDR1 MDHEN, CDR2 SYDVKM. The V gene end was trimmed by 3 bases and the J gene end by 4 bases; junction bases not matched to a gene: 8. CDR3: CASSFSVIAGYNEQFF. The CDR3 coding sequence is TGTGCCAGCAGTTTCTCCGTGATAGCGGGATACAATGAGCAGTTCTTC.

The chain links TRBV6-1 to TRBJ1-6; D gene unclear. V was clipped by 4 bases and J by 7 bases, with 20 bases between them. The length of the CDR3 is 17 residues. Germline CDR1 MNHNS, CDR2 SASEGT. The CDR3 region has the DNA TGTGCCAGCAGTGGACCCGCGGGGTTCGGTGAAAATTCACCCCTCCACTTT. Translating it yields CASSGPAGFGENSPLHF.

The chain carries TRBV6-2 or TRBV6-3 and TRBJ2-3, with D possibly matching TRBD2 (5 bases). There are 14 residues in the CDR3. V lost 4 bases to trimming and J lost 2 bases, with 10 bases between them. Germline V gives CDR1 MNHEY, CDR2 SVGEGT. In DNA, the CDR3 is TGTGCCAGCAGTTCAAGGACTGACACAGATACGCAGTATTTT. Residues: CASSSRTDTDTQYF.

V is TRBV27 and J is TRBJ2-3; 10 bases are a match to TRBD1. This CDR3 has 20 residues. Germline assignment: CDR1 MNHEY and CDR2 SMNVEV (reference sequence). After removal of 8 bases from V and 0 bases from J, the junction contained 20 bases not matched to a gene. As DNA, the CDR3 is TGTGCCAGCGGGTCGACCACCTGGAAGTCGGGACAGGGGAGCACAGATACGCAGTATTTT. Its protein is CASGSTTWKSGQGSTDTQYF.

The V and J genes are TRBV2 and TRBJ2-2, with D tentatively TRBD2 (6 bases). The germline CDR1 and CDR2 sequences are SNHLY and FYNNEI. The CDR3 sequence is 16 residues long. V lost 6 bases and J lost 4, with 18 bases in between. The DNA for the CDR3 is TGTGCCAGCAGCCCAGACCTCTGGAGGGGCACCGGGGAGCTGTTTTTT. Translating gives CASSPDLWRGTGELFF.

The chain joins TRBV30 to TRBJ1-1; D remains ambiguous. This CDR3 has 13 amino acids. Trimming removed 0 bases at V and 4 bases at J, with 9 bases between. Germline-derived CDR1 and CDR2 are GTSNPN and SVGIG (reference sequence). In DNA form, the CDR3 reads TGTGCCTGGAGTGTACACGGGGTCACTGAAGCTTTCTTT. This gives the protein CAWSVHGVTEAFF.

The chain is built from TRBV7-2 and TRBJ2-7; 7 nucleotides line up with TRBD2. J was trimmed by 7 bases and V by 0 bases; bases with no gene match: 3. Germline CDR1 is SGHTA and CDR2 is FQGNSA. The CDR3 loop spans 13 amino acids. This CDR3 reads CASSLATAGEQYF. The CDR3 coding sequence is TGTGCCAGCAGCTTAGCCACAGCGGGGGAGCAGTACTTC.

The chain joins TRBV28 to TRBJ2-2, with 7 bases that match TRBD2. V lost 7 bases, J lost 5 bases, and 7 bases stayed unmatched. CDR3 length: 14 residues. Germline CDR1 is MDHEN and CDR2 is SYDVKM. This CDR3 is CASTRRGDTGELFF. DNA for the CDR3: TGTGCCAGCACCCGACGGGGGGATACCGGGGAGCTGTTTTTT.

V is TRBV18 and J is TRBJ2-1; the match to TRBD2 covers 11 bases. Germline V gene lookup returns CDR1 KGHSH and CDR2 LQKENI. Unmatched junction bases numbered 3, after V lost 3 bases and J lost 8 bases. There are 14 residues in the CDR3. The CDR3 DNA reads as TGTGCCAGCTCACCGACTAGCGGGGTGGATGAGCAGTTCTTC. Residues: CASSPTSGVDEQFF. The variable domain in full, with the rest retrieved from reference TRBV18 and TRBJ2-1, is NAGVMQNPRHLVRRRGQEARLRCSPMKGHSHVYWYRQLPEEGLKFMVYLQKENIIDESGMPKERFSAEFPKEGPSILRIQQVVRGDSAAYFCASSPTSGVDEQFFGPGTRLTVL.

Turning to this clone: At the DNA level, this CDR3 is encoded by other sequences in the same sample as well. V usage is TRBV7-3 and J usage is TRBJ1-1; TRBD1 agrees at 8 bases. Per the germline V gene, CDR1 is SGHTA and CDR2 is FQGTGA. Trimming at V came to 2 bases and at J to 0 bases, leaving 2 bases not matched to a gene. This CDR3 has 15 residues. The CDR3 protein is CASSLGTGMNTEAFF. CDR3 in DNA: TGTGCCAGCAGCTTAGGGACAGGAATGAACACTGAAGCTTTCTTT.

This chain connects TRBV3-1 (or the pseudogene TRBV3-2) to TRBJ2-7; 11 bases map to TRBD2. V dropped 1 base and J dropped 9; count of bases not matched to a gene: 11. Germline CDR1 reads LGHDT; CDR2 reads YNNKEL (reference sequence). The CDR3 loop spans 16 amino acids. In nucleotides, the CDR3 is TGTGCCAGCAGCCAAGGACTAGCGGGGAGTACCAGCGTGCAGTACTTC. The encoded protein is CASSQGLAGSTSVQYF.

This rearrangement joins TRBV6-6 to TRBJ1-1; D gene unclear. V shed 0 bases and J shed 0 bases, with 11 bases lying between them. Germline CDR1 and CDR2: MNHNY and SVGAGI (reference sequence). The CDR3 is 16 amino acids. Here the CDR3 DNA reads TGTGCCAGCAGTTACTCGAAAACAGCTATGAACACTGAAGCTTTCTTT. Encoded protein: CASSYSKTAMNTEAFF.

This chain links TRBV7-8 with TRBJ2-1; a possible D gene is TRBD2 (6 bases). V was cut by 5 bases and J by 9 bases, with 23 bases left in between. The germline V gene encodes CDR1 SGHVS and CDR2 FQNEAQ. CDR3 length: 16 residues. CDR3 residues: CASSPFGDGEAREQFF. The CDR3 DNA reads TGTGCCAGCAGCCCATTTGGGGACGGGGAGGCTCGTGAGCAGTTCTTC.

This clone was counted a few times. J is TRBJ1-1 and V is TRBV5-8, with D unclear. Trimming removed 0 bases from V and 1 base from J, with 4 bases in between. The CDR3 sequence is 13 residues long. Germline values: CDR1 SGHTS, CDR2 YDEGEE. CDR3 loop: CASSLDRNTEAFF. The DNA of the CDR3 is TGTGCCAGCAGCTTGGACAGGAACACTGAAGCTTTCTTT.

The chain links TRBV30 to TRBJ1-6; D may be TRBD1 (5 bases). Deletions cut 8 bases from V and 7 bases from J, with 12 bases between. Germline assignment: CDR1 GTSNPN and CDR2 SVGIG (reference sequence). The CDR3 contains 12 residues. The CDR3 region has the DNA TGTGCCAAAGGAGGGACCAATTCACCCCTCCACTTT. It codes for CAKGGTNSPLHF. Full variable domain (remainder filled in from reference TRBV30 and TRBJ1-6): SQTIHQWPATLVQPVGSPLSLECTVEGTSNPNLYWYRQAAGRGLQLLFYSVGIGQISSEVPQNLSASRPQDRQFILSSKKLLLSDSGFYLCAKGGTNSPLHFGNGTRLTVT.

This clone is a singleton in its sample. This chain joins TRBV4-2 and TRBJ1-2; TRBD1 agrees at 7 bases. The CDR3 has 15 amino acids. Germline V CDR1 and CDR2: LGHNA, YNFKEQ. J gave up 8 bases and V 1 base, and 10 bases lay outside the gene matches. For the CDR3, the DNA is TGTGCCAGCAGCCAAGCTGAGACAGGGTACGGCGGCTACACCTTC. This gives the protein CASSQAETGYGGYTF.